The clone carrying this T cell receptor beta chain occurred many times. The data belong to a study of T cells in Graves' hyperthyroidism and ophthalmopathy. Diagnostic assessment was based on clinical symptoms, serum thyroxine and TRAb, thyroid ultrasound and orbital computed tomography. This CDR3 is built from 12 residues. Looked up from germline, CDR1 is DFQATT and CDR2 is SNEGSKA (reference sequence). Trimming cost V 3 bases and J 5 bases, with 10 bases left between them. TCR beta CDR3 regions were amplified from RNA. In the first-round RT-PCR of the TCR CDR3, the HTBI primer set was used. Each CDR3 protein is one row after TCRdb ran MiXCR on the multiplex PCR reads. The data show about 420,000 distinct CDR3 sequences, 15% to 18% seen once.

This clonotype originated in a woman under 30 with Graves' hyperthyroidism. The sequencing input was blood. J is TRBJ1-1 and V is TRBV20-1; D may be TRBD1 (5 bases). DNA of the CDR3: TGCAGTGCTAGTAAAGGGGAAACTGAAGCTTTCTTT. This encodes CSASKGETEAFF.